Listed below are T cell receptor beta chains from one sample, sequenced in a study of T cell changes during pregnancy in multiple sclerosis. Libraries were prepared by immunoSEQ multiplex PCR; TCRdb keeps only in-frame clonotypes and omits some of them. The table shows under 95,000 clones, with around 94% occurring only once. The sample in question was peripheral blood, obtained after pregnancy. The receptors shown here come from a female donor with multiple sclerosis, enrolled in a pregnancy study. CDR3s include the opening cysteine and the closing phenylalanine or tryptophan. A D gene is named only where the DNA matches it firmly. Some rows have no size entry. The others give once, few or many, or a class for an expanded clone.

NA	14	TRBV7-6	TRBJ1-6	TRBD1	TGTGCCAGCAGCGCAAGACAGGGTAATTCACCCCTCCACTTT	CASSARQGNSPLHF
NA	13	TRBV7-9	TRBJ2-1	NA	TGTGCCAGCAGCTTAGCGGCCAACAATGAGCAGTTCTTC	CASSLAANNEQFF
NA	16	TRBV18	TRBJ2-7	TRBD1	TGTGCCAGCTCACCTAGGACAGGGGCCGGCTCCTACGAGCAGTACTTC	CASSPRTGAGSYEQYF
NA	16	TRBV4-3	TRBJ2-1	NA	TGCGCCAGCAGCCAAGTAGGTGGGCCTGGTGGCAATGAGCAGTTCTTC	CASSQVGGPGGNEQFF
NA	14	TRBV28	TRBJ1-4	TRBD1	TGTGCCAGCAGTGGGGACAGGGGAGATGAAAAACTGTTTTTT	CASSGDRGDEKLFF
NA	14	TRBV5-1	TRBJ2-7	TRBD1	TGCGCCAGCAGCTTGGTACAGGGGTGGTACGAGCAGTACTTC	CASSLVQGWYEQYF
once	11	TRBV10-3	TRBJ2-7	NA	TGTGCCACGGGAAGCTCCTACGAGCAGTACTTC	CATGSSYEQYF
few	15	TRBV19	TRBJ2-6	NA	TGTGCCAGTAGCAACAGGGATCCCGGGGCCAACGTCCTGACTTTC	CASSNRDPGANVLTF
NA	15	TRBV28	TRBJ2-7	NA	TGTGCCAGCAGCTTCGACCGGTGGAGCTCCTACGAGCAGTACTTC	CASSFDRWSSYEQYF
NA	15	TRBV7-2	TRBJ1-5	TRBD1	TGTGCCAGCAGCTTAGGCGAGACAGGGGCACAGCCCCAGCATTTT	CASSLGETGAQPQHF
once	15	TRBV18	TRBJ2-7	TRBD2	TGTGCCAGCTCACCACCGTCGGGGGGGGCAGGAGAGCAGTACTTC	CASSPPSGGAGEQYF
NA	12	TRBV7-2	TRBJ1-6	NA	TGTGCCAGCAGCTTAACACGTTCACCCCTCCACTTT	CASSLTRSPLHF
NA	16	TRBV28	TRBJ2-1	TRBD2	TGTGCCAGCAGTTTAGTGTCTAGCGGGACCTACAATGAGCAGTTCTTC	CASSLVSSGTYNEQFF
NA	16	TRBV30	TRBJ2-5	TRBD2	TGTGCCTGGAGCCGGGGGGCTAGCGGGACTCAAGAGACCCAGTACTTC	CAWSRGASGTQETQYF
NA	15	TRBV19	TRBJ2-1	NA	TGTGCCAGTAGTATATCTTTGAGCTCCTACAATGAGCAGTTCTTC	CASSISLSSYNEQFF
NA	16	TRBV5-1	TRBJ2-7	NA	TGCGCCAGCAGCTGGAGCCGGGACACTAGAAACTACGAGCAGTACTTC	CASSWSRDTRNYEQYF
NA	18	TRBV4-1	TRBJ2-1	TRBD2	TGCGCCAGCAGCCTATCTCCCTCCGGGCTAGCGGATTACAATGAGCAGTTCTTC	CASSLSPSGLADYNEQFF
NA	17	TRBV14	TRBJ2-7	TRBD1	TGTGCCAGCAGCCGCCTCTTACAGCCCGGGACAGGGCATGGGCAGTACTTC	CASSRLLQPGTGHGQYF
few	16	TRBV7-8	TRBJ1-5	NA	TGTGCCAGCAGCTTAGTCGGTCCCGGGAGCAATCAGCCCCAGCATTTT	CASSLVGPGSNQPQHF
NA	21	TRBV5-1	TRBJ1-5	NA	TGCGCCAGCAGCTTGGGTTGTTATGACCCGGACGGAGGGTTGAGCAATCAGCCCCAGCATTTT	CASSLGCYDPDGGLSNQPQHF
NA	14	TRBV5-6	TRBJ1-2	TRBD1	TGTGCCAGCAGGGGCCTTACAGGGGGGTATGGCTACACCTTC	CASRGLTGGYGYTF
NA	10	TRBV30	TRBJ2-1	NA	TGTGCCTGGCAGGTCGATGAGCAGTTCTTC	CAWQVDEQFF
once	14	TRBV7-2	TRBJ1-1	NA	TGTGCCAGCAGCCCTAGCGGGGGCTTCACTGAAGCTTTCTTT	CASSPSGGFTEAFF
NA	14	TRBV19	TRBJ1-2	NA	TGTGCCAGTAGTATTGTGGGAGGGCCCTATGGCTACACCTTC	CASSIVGGPYGYTF
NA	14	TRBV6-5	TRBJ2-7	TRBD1	TGTGCCAGCGGACGGACAGGGGGCAGGGACGAGCAGTACTTC	CASGRTGGRDEQYF
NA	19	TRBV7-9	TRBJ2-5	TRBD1	TGTGCCAGCAGCTTTCCGGGACAGGGGAGATTTTGGAGCCAAGAGACCCAGTACTTC	CASSFPGQGRFWSQETQYF
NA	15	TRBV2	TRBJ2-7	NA	TGTGCCAGCAGTGAAGGTTCAGGGGATTTCTACGAGCAGTACTTC	CASSEGSGDFYEQYF
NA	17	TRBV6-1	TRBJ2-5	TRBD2	TGTGCCAGCAGTGACCACCTAGCGGGAGGAGGGGCAGAGACCCAGTACTTC	CASSDHLAGGGAETQYF